These 17 T cell receptor beta chains originate from one sample sequenced in a study of T cells in Graves' hyperthyroidism and ophthalmopathy. Amplification of TCR beta CDR3 regions was performed using RNA transcripts as template. HTBI primers were the set used in a first-round RT-PCR of the TCR CDR3. Each CDR3 protein is one row after TCRdb ran MiXCR on the multiplex PCR reads. The data show about 620,000 distinct CDR3 sequences, around 15% seen once. Sequencing was performed on blood. The source of these receptors is a woman younger than 45 with Graves' hyperthyroidism.

This chain connects TRBV19 to TRBJ1-1; D possibly corresponds to TRBD1 (6 bases). The germline V gene has CDR1 LNHDA and CDR2 SQIVND (reference sequence). The CDR3 is 15 residues long. The V end lost 2 bases, the J end lost 4 bases, and 14 bases lay between the germline ends. The CDR3 sequence: CASSIKSGVSTEAFF. CDR3 DNA: TGTGCCAGTAGTATAAAATCAGGGGTTAGCACTGAAGCTTTCTTT.

This clonotype was found a few times. The DNA for the CDR3 is TGCAGCGTTGACGGTCCGGGGCTAGCGGGAGAAGGTGAGCAGTTCTTC. This sequence encodes CSVDGPGLAGEGEQFF. This chain uses TRBV29-1 with TRBJ2-1; 10 bases agree with TRBD2. The germline CDR1 and CDR2 sequences are SQVTM and ANQGSEA. This CDR3 spans 16 amino acids. The junction had 14 bases not matched to a gene; V was cut back by 3 bases and J by 9 bases.

This clonotype came up many times. The genes are TRBV20-1 and TRBJ2-3; D could derive from TRBD1 or TRBD2 (5 bases each). This CDR3 region has 14 residues. Germline CDR1 is DFQATT and CDR2 is SNEGSKA (reference sequence). V gave up 7 bases and J gave up 6 bases, with 20 bases separating them. CDR3 residues: CSVRGPGIMDTQYF. The CDR3 DNA reads TGCAGTGTCCGGGGCCCTGGGATTATGGATACGCAGTATTTT.

This chain links TRBV5-6 with TRBJ1-6, with D possibly TRBD1 on 5 matching bases. The CDR3 runs 16 residues. The V end lost 0 bases, the J end lost 7 bases, and 14 bases lay between the germline ends. The germline CDR1 and CDR2 sequences are SGHDT and YYEEEE. CDR3 sequence: CASSLEGYRRNSPLHF. In nucleotides, the CDR3 is TGTGCCAGCAGCTTGGAAGGCTACAGGAGGAATTCACCCCTCCACTTT.

This clonotype has just a few counts. V gene TRBV14 combines with J gene TRBJ2-7, with D unresolved. With 1 base removed from V and 3 bases from J, the gap between germline ends came to 10 bases. This CDR3 has 14 residues. The germline V gene has CDR1 SGHDN and CDR2 FVKESK. CDR3 protein: CASSQVSRHYEQYF. The CDR3 DNA is TGTGCCAGCAGCCAAGTTAGTCGTCACTACGAGCAGTACTTC.

This clonotype was seen a handful of times. The chain employs TRBV4-3 and TRBJ1-4, with D unclear. V was trimmed by 0 bases and J by 0 bases, leaving 11 bases between them. The CDR3 has 17 residues. Germline assignment: CDR1 LGHNA and CDR2 YSLEER. Here the CDR3 DNA reads TGCGCCAGCAGCCAAGATGGAGTTCCTTCAACTAATGAAAAACTGTTTTTT. Its protein product is CASSQDGVPSTNEKLFF.

This clonotype appeared a few times. The chain joins TRBV7-2 to TRBJ2-7; D perhaps matches TRBD1 (6 bases). V was cut by 8 bases and J by 3 bases, with 14 bases left in between. The germline gives CDR1 SGHTA, CDR2 FQGNSA. The CDR3 consists of 13 residues. The chain's CDR3 is CASGPGTIYEQYF. As DNA, the CDR3 is TGTGCCAGCGGACCCGGGACAATCTACGAGCAGTACTTC.

The chain's CDR3 is CSARRVGTEAFF. The CDR3 nucleotides are TGCAGCGCAAGGAGGGTTGGCACTGAAGCTTTCTTT. The rearrangement links TRBV20-1 to TRBJ1-1; D is unclear. Germline CDR1 DFQATT, CDR2 SNEGSKA (reference sequence). This CDR3 comprises 12 residues.

The chain links TRBV7-3 to TRBJ2-7; D remains ambiguous. The CDR3 consists of 15 residues. Germline V CDR1 and CDR2: SGHTA, FQGTGA. Trimming left V 3 bases short and J 6 bases short, with 18 bases between. In DNA form, the CDR3 reads TGTGCCAGCAGCTTCCGGGCCAAACATCCCTGCGAGCAGTACTTC. Translation gives CASSFRAKHPCEQYF.

At least ten counts were recorded for this clonotype. V is TRBV7-9 and J is TRBJ2-1; perhaps D is TRBD1 or TRBD2 (5 bases each). Germline-derived CDR1 and CDR2 are SEHNR and FQNEAQ (reference sequence). The CDR3 extends over 12 amino acids. Trimming left V 5 bases short and J 7 bases short, with 9 bases between. The CDR3 here is CASSLGTNEQFF. The CDR3 region has the DNA TGTGCCAGCAGCCTGGGGACGAATGAGCAGTTCTTC.

This sequence joins TRBV7-3 and TRBJ1-5; D is possibly TRBD1 (5 bases). The CDR3 consists of 13 residues. Germline V gene sequence: CDR1 SGHTA, CDR2 FQGTGA. V lost 2 bases and J 5 bases, leaving 7 bases between the germline ends. The CDR3 coding sequence is TGTGCCAGCAGCTTAGGGGCCGATCAGCCCCAGCATTTT. It yields the protein CASSLGADQPQHF. Full variable domain (rest looked up from reference TRBV7-3 and TRBJ1-5): GAGVSQTPSNKVTEKGKYVELRCDPISGHTALYWYRQSLGQGPEFLIYFQGTGAADDSGLPNDRFFAVRPEGSVSTLKIQRTERGDSAVYLCASSLGADQPQHFGDGTRLSIL.

This sequence joins TRBV20-1 and TRBJ2-3; D possibly corresponds to TRBD2 (6 bases). V was cut by 6 bases and J by 1 base, with 11 bases left in between. The V gene's germline CDR1 is DFQATT and CDR2 SNEGSKA (reference sequence). CDR3 length equals 13 residues. CDR3 sequence (DNA): TGCAGTGCCGGAGGGTGGCGCACAGATACGCAGTATTTT. It specifies CSAGGWRTDTQYF.

This clonotype was seen ten or more times. V and J are TRBV7-3 and TRBJ2-1; the D is unclear. The CDR3 runs to 13 residues. Germline values: CDR1 SGHTA, CDR2 FQGTGA. V shed 5 bases and J shed 4 bases, with 9 bases lying between them. The CDR3 loop reads CASSPSLYNEQFF. CDR3 DNA: TGTGCCAGCAGCCCAAGTTTATACAATGAGCAGTTCTTC.

This clonotype has a count of ten or more. V and J are TRBV2 and TRBJ1-1; TRBD1 might be the D (5 bases). V lost 5 bases and J lost 6, with 16 bases in between. This CDR3 spans 14 amino acids. Germline V gene lookup returns CDR1 SNHLY and CDR2 FYNNEI. CDR3 sequence: CASSPRDFRSEAFF. The CDR3 nucleotides read TGTGCCAGCAGTCCCCGGGACTTTAGATCTGAAGCTTTCTTT.

This clonotype occurred many times. The CDR3 protein is CASSRLGRTGELFF. In DNA form, the CDR3 reads TGTGCCAGCAGTCGACTAGGAAGGACCGGGGAGCTGTTTTTT. This sequence joins TRBV2 and TRBJ2-2; D might be TRBD2 (6 bases). Looked up from germline, CDR1 is SNHLY and CDR2 is FYNNEI. Trimming cost V 5 bases and J 5 bases, with 12 bases left between them. The CDR3 runs to 14 residues.

This clonotype was counted at least ten times. This chain links TRBV12-3 or TRBV12-4 with TRBJ2-3; 12 positions match TRBD2. The CDR3 spans 15 residues. The junction had 9 bases not matched to a gene; V was cut back by 6 bases and J by 8 bases. This chain's CDR3 is CASSILAGGPGTQYF. The CDR3 region has the DNA TGTGCCAGCAGCATACTAGCGGGAGGTCCAGGTACGCAGTATTTT.

This clonotype was seen only a few times. The V and J genes are TRBV20-1 and TRBJ2-2; 13 bases align to TRBD2. The CDR3 length is 16 residues. Trimming cost V 5 bases and J 1 base; bases outside gene matches: 4. CDR1 and CDR2 from the germline V gene are DFQATT and SNEGSKA (reference sequence). The CDR3 nucleotides are TGCAGTGCTCCCAGACTAGCGGGAGGGAACACCGGGGAGCTGTTTTTT. It encodes CSAPRLAGGNTGELFF.